One sample yielded the 31 T cell receptor beta chains listed below, sequenced in a study of blood T cell repertoires in COVID-19. The data were produced by immunoSEQ multiplex PCR, yet TCRdb's version contains in-frame clones alone and is incomplete. The sample consists of fewer than 300,000 clones, about 85% of them appearing once. The sample taken for sequencing was PBMCs or T cells enriched from blood (not recorded which). Every receptor here comes from a woman between 45 and 60 years old who had recovered from COVID-19.

This clone was recorded only once. This chain joins TRBV10-3 and TRBJ2-7, with TRBD1 matching 7 bases. In germline, CDR1 is ENHRY, CDR2 SYGVKD. The CDR3 totals 14 residues. V lost 9 bases, J lost 3 bases, and 11 bases stayed unmatched. The CDR3 bases are TGTGCCATAACCCGGGACAGAAATCTCTACGAGCAGTACTTC. As protein: CAITRDRNLYEQYF.

The chain uses TRBV30 and TRBJ1-4; 8 nucleotides match TRBD1. V was pared by 3 bases and J by 4 bases, with 7 bases of the junction left unmatched. The CDR3 spans 15 residues. Looked up from germline, CDR1 is GTSNPN and CDR2 is SVGIG (reference sequence). The CDR3 protein is CAWSPGQGGNEKLFF. CDR3 nucleotides: TGTGCCTGGAGCCCTGGACAGGGAGGTAATGAAAAACTGTTTTTT.

The rearrangement uses TRBV5-1 and TRBJ2-5; 7 nucleotides agree with TRBD1. J gave up 5 bases and V 0 bases, and 7 bases lay outside the gene matches. There are 15 residues in the CDR3. CDR1 SGHRS and CDR2 YFSETQ come from the germline V gene. The CDR3 DNA is TGCGCCAGCAGCTTGGCCGTAGGGGGCCAGGAGACCCAGTACTTC. It encodes CASSLAVGGQETQYF.

CDR3 coding DNA: TGTGCCAGCAGCGGAGGGGCTCTAGGACAGGTTTCTGAGCAGTTCTTC. It is translated as CASSGGALGQVSEQFF. The rearrangement uses TRBV11-2 and TRBJ2-1, with TRBD1 as a possible D gene (7 bases). The CDR3 is 16 amino acids. V was trimmed by 5 bases and J by 9 bases, leaving 23 bases between them. Germline values: CDR1 SGHAT, CDR2 FQNNGV.

This clone turned up a few times. The V call is TRBV2, the J call TRBJ2-5; no firm D call. From germline, CDR1 is SNHLY and CDR2 FYNNEI. CDR3 length: 13 amino acids. V lost 8 bases and J 5 bases, leaving 15 bases between the germline ends. As DNA, the CDR3 is TGTGCCAGCGCCCCCGGAGCATGGGAGACCCAGTACTTC. This encodes CASAPGAWETQYF.

The V gene is TRBV7-2, the J gene TRBJ1-1, with TRBD1 as a possible D gene (5 bases). Trimming shortened V by 3 bases and J by 4 bases, and 12 bases separated the two germline ends. CDR3 length equals 14 residues. The germline V gene encodes CDR1 SGHTA and CDR2 FQGNSA. The CDR3 DNA reads TGTGCCAGCAGCTTCCGGGGCGGGGGCACTGAAGCTTTCTTT. This sequence encodes CASSFRGGGTEAFF.

The chain has TRBV5-1 and TRBJ2-5; perhaps TRBD1 as D (6 bases). This CDR3 has 15 amino acids. V lost 2 bases and J lost 2, with 13 bases in between. Germline values: CDR1 SGHRS, CDR2 YFSETQ. The CDR3 nucleotides read TGCGCCAGCAGCTTAAACATAGGACAGCAAGAGACCCAGTACTTC. It encodes CASSLNIGQQETQYF.

V is TRBV19 and J is TRBJ1-5; 7 bases agree with TRBD1. Germline V gene sequence: CDR1 LNHDA, CDR2 SQIVND (reference sequence). The CDR3 length is 13 residues. With V trimmed by 8 bases and J by 4 bases, 5 bases remained unmatched. Here the CDR3 reads CASQDRPNQPQHF. CDR3 nucleotide sequence: TGTGCCAGTCAGGACAGGCCAAATCAGCCCCAGCATTTT.

This chain uses TRBV11-2 with TRBJ1-2, with 11 bases aligning to TRBD1. The CDR3 is made up of 14 amino acids. Trimming cost V 6 bases and J 8 bases; bases outside gene matches: 8. Germline CDR1 is SGHAT and CDR2 is FQNNGV. For the CDR3, the DNA is TGTGCCAGCAGGGAGGACAGGGGGCAAGGAGGCTACACCTTC. Amino acids: CASREDRGQGGYTF.

The rearrangement uses TRBV6-1 and TRBJ2-2, with 9 positions matching TRBD1. There are 17 residues in the CDR3. V was pared by 0 bases and J by 5 bases, with 7 bases of the junction left unmatched. Germline CDR1 and CDR2: MNHNS and SASEGT. The CDR3 region has the DNA TGTGCCAGCAGTGAAGCGCTCTGGGACAGGGAAACCGGGGAGCTGTTTTTT. Protein sequence: CASSEALWDRETGELFF.

The DNA of the CDR3 is TGTGCCAGCTCACTGAACGGCGGATTGAACACTGAAGCTTTCTTT. This codes for CASSLNGGLNTEAFF. This chain links TRBV18 with TRBJ1-1; D is unresolved. The V gene lost 4 bases and the J gene lost 0 bases, with 12 bases spanning the gap. Looked up from germline, CDR1 is KGHSH and CDR2 is LQKENI. This CDR3 is built from 15 residues.

The chain is built from TRBV28 and TRBJ1-1; D is unclear. This CDR3 spans 13 amino acids. The ends were cut back, 5 bases at V and 5 bases at J, with 12 bases in the middle. Per the germline V gene, CDR1 is MDHEN and CDR2 is SYDVKM. Here the CDR3 reads CASSTGYRTEAFF. For the CDR3, the DNA is TGTGCCAGCAGTACGGGTTATCGGACTGAAGCTTTCTTT.

This chain joins TRBV19 and TRBJ1-5; D gene unclear. Looked up from germline, CDR1 is LNHDA and CDR2 is SQIVND (reference sequence). This CDR3 is built from 12 residues. Trimming removed 8 bases at V and 3 bases at J, with 8 bases between. The CDR3 is CASYSPNQPQHF. For the CDR3, the DNA is TGTGCCAGTTACAGTCCCAATCAGCCCCAGCATTTT.

V gene TRBV5-6 combines with J gene TRBJ1-2; possibly TRBD1 for D (6 bases). Per germline, CDR1 SGHDT and CDR2 YYEEEE. The CDR3 extends over 13 amino acids. Trimming removed 3 bases from V and 7 bases from J, with 13 bases in between. Here the CDR3 DNA reads TGTGCCAGCAGCTACAGGGATAGAGGTGGCTACACCTTC. Protein: CASSYRDRGGYTF.

J is TRBJ1-2 and V is TRBV5-6, with 7 bases fitting TRBD1. The CDR3 totals 15 residues. Germline-derived CDR1 and CDR2 are SGHDT and YYEEEE. Germline trimming cut 4 bases from V and 2 bases from J; bases unmatched to any gene: 8. The CDR3 DNA reads as TGTGCCAGCAGCCCCCGGGCAGGGGGGAACTATGGCTACACCTTC. Protein: CASSPRAGGNYGYTF.

J is TRBJ2-5 and V is TRBV15, with 12 bases lining up with TRBD2. Looked up from germline, CDR1 is LNHNV and CDR2 is YYDKDF (reference sequence). This CDR3 spans 16 amino acids. The V gene end was trimmed by 4 bases and the J gene end by 5 bases; junction bases not matched to a gene: 8. CDR3 residues: CATSIPSGGAPETQYF. CDR3 in DNA: TGTGCCACCAGCATCCCTAGCGGGGGGGCCCCCGAGACCCAGTACTTC.

V is TRBV3-1 (or the pseudogene TRBV3-2) and J is TRBJ2-7, with D perhaps matching TRBD1 (6 bases). V was trimmed by 4 bases and J by 2 bases, leaving 15 bases between them. The CDR3 is 15 residues long. From germline, CDR1 is LGHDT and CDR2 YNNKEL (reference sequence). CDR3 sequence reads: CASSPGDGLAYEQYF. CDR3 nucleotide sequence: TGTGCCAGCAGCCCAGGGGACGGGCTAGCCTACGAGCAGTACTTC.

This clone occurred once. This chain links TRBV19 with TRBJ2-4; a weak D match, TRBD1 (6 bases). Trimming left V 2 bases short and J 2 bases short, with 10 bases between. Germline-derived CDR1 and CDR2 are LNHDA and SQIVND (reference sequence). The CDR3 has 15 amino acids. For the CDR3, the DNA is TGTGCCAGTAGTATATTTGGGGGCTCCAAAAACATTCAGTACTTC. This sequence encodes CASSIFGGSKNIQYF. Full variable domain (remainder filled in from reference TRBV19 and TRBJ2-4): DGGITQSPKYLFRKEGQNVTLSCEQNLNHDAMYWYRQDPGQGLRLIYYSQIVNDFQKGDIAEGYSVSREKKESFPLTVTSAQKNPTAFYLCASSIFGGSKNIQYFGAGTRLSVL.

The gene calls are TRBV5-1 and TRBJ2-5; 7 nucleotides align to TRBD2. The CDR3 length is 14 residues. Trimming took 5 bases from V and 2 from J; bases not matched to a gene: 6. Germline V CDR1 and CDR2: SGHRS, YFSETQ. CDR3 residues: CASRAGGSQETQYF. The CDR3 DNA reads TGCGCCAGCAGAGCCGGGGGGTCGCAAGAGACCCAGTACTTC.

This chain uses TRBV27 with TRBJ1-4; weak D call: TRBD1 (6 bases). CDR1 and CDR2 from the germline V gene are MNHEY and SMNVEV (reference sequence). The CDR3 runs to 14 residues. With 6 bases removed from V and 4 bases from J, the gap between germline ends came to 12 bases. This chain's CDR3 is CASRRTANNEKLFF. For the CDR3, the DNA is TGTGCCAGCAGGCGGACAGCCAATAATGAAAAACTGTTTTTT. Full variable domain (outside the CDR3, taken from reference TRBV27 and TRBJ1-4): EAQVTQNPRYLITVTGKKLTVTCSQNMNHEYMSWYRQDPGLGLRQIYYSMNVEVTDKGDVPEGYKVSRKEKRNFPLILESPSPNQTSLYFCASRRTANNEKLFFGSGTQLSVL.

The chain combines TRBV28 with TRBJ1-4; a weak D match, TRBD1 (6 bases). Germline V gene lookup returns CDR1 MDHEN and CDR2 SYDVKM. The CDR3 totals 13 residues. Deletions cut 7 bases from V and 4 bases from J, with 10 bases between. The CDR3 DNA sequence: TGTGCCAGCACTGACAGGAGTAATGAAAAACTGTTTTTT. Encoded protein: CASTDRSNEKLFF.

This clone showed up just a few times. The chain recombines TRBV4-1 with TRBJ1-1; TRBD1 aligns across 7 bases. The germline V gene has CDR1 MGHRA and CDR2 YSYEKL. The length of the CDR3 is 18 residues. V dropped 1 base and J dropped 2; count of bases not matched to a gene: 13. CDR3 DNA sequence: TGCGCCAGCAGCCAAGTCGGAGTCAGGACAGGAAAAAACACTGAAGCTTTCTTT. This sequence encodes CASSQVGVRTGKNTEAFF.

For this clone: Its ends do not fully match the called genes, so a read error is possible. J is TRBJ1-4 and V is TRBV3-1 (or the pseudogene TRBV3-2); the D gene is possibly TRBD1 (6 bases). The CDR3 has 15 residues. CDR1 is LGHDT, CDR2 YNNKEL, per germline (reference sequence). The CDR3 DNA sequence: TGTGCCAGCAGCGCATCCGGGACAACAAATGAAAAACTGTTTTTT. Its protein is CASSASGTTNEKLFF.

V is TRBV7-2 and J is TRBJ2-3; 9 bases are a match to TRBD2. The germline CDR1 and CDR2 sequences are SGHTA and FQGNSA. The CDR3 is 19 amino acids. Unmatched junction bases numbered 17, after V lost 3 bases and J lost 4 bases. The CDR3 reads CASSLSTAGGRSGADTQYF. The CDR3 region has the DNA TGTGCCAGCAGCTTGTCGACTGCGGGGGGGCGTTCTGGCGCAGATACGCAGTATTTT.

The rearrangement links TRBV19 to TRBJ1-5; D may be TRBD1 (6 bases). CDR3 length: 15 amino acids. Germline values: CDR1 LNHDA, CDR2 SQIVND (reference sequence). Trimming cost V 7 bases and J 3 bases, with 16 bases left between them. CDR3 sequence (DNA): TGTGCCAGTACCACGAGGGGGAGGGCCAATCAGCCCCAGCATTTT. Residues: CASTTRGRANQPQHF.

On this clone: Because the CDR3's place on the DNA is in doubt, the DNA is left out and the CDR3 is given as listed by TCRdb. The rearrangement uses TRBV27 and TRBJ1-5. Per germline, CDR1 MNHEY and CDR2 SMNVEV (reference sequence). The CDR3 is 14 residues long, counting both termini. CDR3 amino acids: CASSSSGNNQPQHF.

The chain couples TRBV29-1 to TRBJ1-6, with D possibly being TRBD1 (5 bases). The germline V gene has CDR1 SQVTM and CDR2 ANQGSEA. The CDR3 contains 13 residues. Trimming removed 7 bases at V and 6 bases at J, with 13 bases between. CDR3 region: CSAQQDLNSPLHF. The CDR3 DNA reads TGCAGCGCCCAACAGGACCTTAATTCACCCCTCCACTTT.

V and J are TRBV2 and TRBJ2-5; 13 nucleotides align to TRBD2. The V and J ends lost 7 bases and 4 bases, in that order; junction bases with no gene match: 12. The CDR3 consists of 17 residues. CDR1 and CDR2 from the germline V gene are SNHLY and FYNNEI. CDR3 loop: CASNIATSGRGAETQYF. CDR3 bases: TGTGCCAGCAATATCGCAACTAGCGGGAGGGGGGCAGAGACCCAGTACTTC. Supplemented by reference TRBV2 and TRBJ2-5, the full variable domain reads EPEVTQTPSHQVTQMGQEVILRCVPISNHLYFYWYRQILGQKVEFLVSFYNNEISEKSEIFDDQFSVERPDGSNFTLKIRSTKLEDSAMYFCASNIATSGRGAETQYFGPGTRLLVL.

CDR3 in amino acids: CASSSLPGTGYEQYF. The CDR3 nucleotides read TGTGCCAGCAGTTCACTACCCGGGACAGGATACGAGCAGTACTTC. V usage is TRBV6-5 and J usage is TRBJ2-7; TRBD1 matches 8 bases. This CDR3 spans 15 amino acids. With 4 bases clipped from V and 4 bases from J, the junction kept 9 bases outside the gene matches. CDR1 MNHEY and CDR2 SVGAGI come from the germline V gene.

The genes are TRBV18 and TRBJ1-3; weak D call: TRBD1 (6 bases). In germline, CDR1 is KGHSH, CDR2 LQKENI. The CDR3 consists of 18 residues. The V end lost 2 bases, the J end lost 0 bases, and 17 bases lay between the germline ends. The CDR3 DNA reads TGTGCCAGCTCACCAAACAGGGCCCTCGCCATCTCTGGAAACACCATATATTTT. Its protein is CASSPNRALAISGNTIYF.

The chain uses TRBV5-4 and TRBJ2-7; the match to TRBD2 covers 15 bases. V was clipped by 4 bases and J by 4 bases; unmatched bases: 6. The CDR3 is 16 amino acids. Germline CDR1 reads SGHNT; CDR2 reads YYREEE (reference sequence). DNA of the CDR3: TGTGCCAGCAGCGGCGGACTAGCGGGGGGGTCGTACGAGCAGTACTTC. Encoded protein: CASSGGLAGGSYEQYF.